This TCR beta chain stems from a study of cytomegalovirus exposure and HLA in healthy donors. PCR involved 60 Vbeta and 13 Jbeta primers. Clones were read by immunoSEQ multiplex PCR, and TCRdb kept only the in-frame ones, dropping some. Found here are around 70,000 clones; the top ten clones hold approximately 5%. Each of the donors was a healthy bone marrow donor. Study-wide findings and caveats: Reports credit the classifier with highly specific, highly sensitive diagnosis of cytomegalovirus status. CMV serostatus alone was available as immune exposure information. Fewer N-insertions than the approximately 700-donor mean were reportedly shown by an Asian-associated ancestry cluster in a later analysis.

The trim removed 6 bases at V and 4 bases at J, leaving 9 bases unmatched. Germline CDR1 MDHEN, CDR2 SYDVKM. There are 16 residues in the CDR3. Turning to this clone: Antigen specificity is unknown.

The specimen sequenced was PBMCs. V usage is TRBV28 and J usage is TRBJ1-2, with 12 bases identical to TRBD1. This sequence originates from a man in his forties in good health and CMV-seronegative. CDR3 DNA sequence: TGTGCCAGCAGCCTCCCCGGGACAGGGGGCTTCTATGGCTACACCTTC. Translating it yields CASSLPGTGGFYGYTF.